These 10 T cell receptor beta chains were all obtained from the same sample, sequenced in a study of blood T cell repertoires in COVID-19. Clones were sequenced by immunoSEQ multiplex PCR, and TCRdb holds only the in-frame ones, with some missing. This sample has around 100,000 clones, with approximately 91% found just once. The sequenced sample was peripheral blood. These receptor sequences come from a human donor in a cohort sampled during active COVID-19.

The chain combines TRBV28 with TRBJ1-2, with TRBD1 matching 7 bases. From germline, CDR1 is MDHEN and CDR2 SYDVKM. V lost 5 bases and J lost 7; bases outside the gene matches: 4. The CDR3 sequence is 12 residues long. The DNA for the CDR3 is TGTGCCAGCAGTATGAGGGGGCTTGGCTACACCTTC. Encoded protein: CASSMRGLGYTF.

This CDR3 is CASSVDGQSYEQYF. DNA for the CDR3: TGTGCCAGCAGCGTAGATGGGCAGTCCTACGAGCAGTACTTC. The V and J genes are TRBV9 and TRBJ2-7; D unclear. CDR1 is SGDLS and CDR2 is YYNGEE in the germline V gene. V gave up 0 bases and J gave up 1 base, with 8 bases separating them. CDR3 size: 14 residues. Drawing the rest from reference TRBV9 and TRBJ2-7, the complete variable domain is DSGVTQTPKHLITATGQRVTLRCSPRSGDLSVYWYQQSLDQGLQFLIQYYNGEERAKGNILERFSAQQFPDLHSELNLSSLELGDSALYFCASSVDGQSYEQYFGPGTRLTVT.

The chain is built from TRBV28 and TRBJ1-3; TRBD1 aligns across 7 bases. CDR1 MDHEN and CDR2 SYDVKM come from the germline V gene. The CDR3 has 17 residues. V lost 5 bases and J lost 2; bases outside the gene matches: 12. CDR3 coding DNA: TGTGCCAGCAGTCTTAGGAGCAGGGGGAAAGCTGGAAACACCATATATTTT. Protein product: CASSLRSRGKAGNTIYF.

The chain joins TRBV11-3 to TRBJ2-5; D is possibly TRBD1 (5 bases). Trimming cost V 1 base and J 5 bases, with 8 bases left between them. Germline CDR1 is SGHNT and CDR2 is YENEEA. The CDR3 extends over 13 amino acids. In nucleotides, the CDR3 is TGTGCCAGCAGCTTAGGGGGCTGGGAGACCCAGTACTTC. Amino acid sequence: CASSLGGWETQYF.

The V call is TRBV7-2, the J call TRBJ1-3, with no clear D. V was trimmed by 4 bases and J by 2 bases, leaving 12 bases between them. CDR3 length: 15 residues. Germline values: CDR1 SGHTA, CDR2 FQGNSA. The CDR3 DNA reads as TGTGCCAGCAGCTCCGGTTCAGGCGCTGGAAACACCATATATTTT. Encoded protein: CASSSGSGAGNTIYF.

The gene calls are TRBV5-4 and TRBJ1-6; D may be TRBD1 (6 bases). Germline CDR1 and CDR2: SGHNT and YYREEE (reference sequence). V was trimmed by 4 bases and J by 7 bases, leaving 18 bases between them. The CDR3 is 16 amino acids. The CDR3 reads CASSPPPPGVNSPLHF. The CDR3 nucleotides are TGTGCCAGCAGCCCCCCCCCGCCAGGGGTCAATTCACCCCTCCACTTT. The full variable domain, rest sourced from reference TRBV5-4 and TRBJ1-6, is ETGVTQSPTHLIKTRGQQVTLRCSSQSGHNTVSWYQQALGQGPQFIFQYYREEENGRGNFPPRFSGLQFPNYSSELNVNALELDDSALYLCASSPPPPGVNSPLHFGNGTRLTVT.

This chain connects TRBV19 to TRBJ1-4; 9 bases agree with TRBD1. Germline assignment: CDR1 LNHDA and CDR2 SQIVND (reference sequence). This CDR3 region has 15 residues. Germline trimming cut 3 bases from V and 11 bases from J; bases unmatched to any gene: 10. The DNA for the CDR3 is TGTGCCAGTAGTATGGTGGGACAGGGACTAGAGAAACTGTTTTTT. This encodes CASSMVGQGLEKLFF.

This clone has only one observation. The rearrangement uses TRBV29-1 and TRBJ2-7; TRBD2 agrees at 8 bases. The J segment lost 6 bases and the V segment lost 4 bases, leaving 5 bases of the junction unmatched. In germline, CDR1 is SQVTM, CDR2 ANQGSEA. The CDR3 has 12 residues. The CDR3 nucleotides are TGCAGCGTTGTCAGCGGGAGTATCGAGCAGTACTTC. Residues: CSVVSGSIEQYF.

The chain links TRBV28 to TRBJ1-2, with 9 bases matching TRBD1. Germline V gives CDR1 MDHEN, CDR2 SYDVKM. After removal of 8 bases from V and 5 bases from J, the junction contained 18 bases not matched to a gene. CDR3 length: 17 residues. As DNA, the CDR3 is TGTGCCAGCTCCACAGGGGGCGCAGGTCCCGCTCCTTATGGCTACACCTTC. As protein: CASSTGGAGPAPYGYTF.

This chain connects TRBV4-1 to TRBJ2-5; 8 positions agree with TRBD2. The CDR3 is 14 residues long. V was pared by 4 bases and J by 4 bases, with 5 bases of the junction left unmatched. CDR1 MGHRA and CDR2 YSYEKL come from the germline V gene. The CDR3 DNA sequence: TGCGCCAGCAGCCGCGGGAGGCCCCCAGAGACCCAGTACTTC. It specifies CASSRGRPPETQYF.